The TCR beta chain described here comes from a study of OX40 agonist ivuxolimab in advanced cancers. Study-level information: Treatment of patients was with ivuxolimab, an agonistic anti-OX40 (CD134) antibody. Mean age approximately 66 years, range roughly 23 to 79; nearly 85% male. Study-wide results and caveats: Among patients with partial responses at 0.1-3.0 mg/kg, clonal expansion was among the lowest.

As to this clone: The antigen is not known.

Sequencing was performed with immunoSEQ multiplex PCR; in TCRdb, only in-frame clones are kept and a portion is missing. The data hold approximately 60,000 clones, with more than 80% observed a single time. Baseline was the first blood sampling point, followed by cycle 4 day 1 and cycle 7 day 1. V was shortened by 4 bases and J by 10 bases, with 20 bases between the two germline ends. In germline, CDR1 is MNHEY, CDR2 SMNVEV (reference sequence). The CDR3 is 15 residues long. The sample consisted of CD4+ or CD8+ T cells sorted from blood, taken in a trial of the OX40 agonist ivuxolimab. The chain employs TRBV27 and TRBJ2-1; D possibly corresponds to TRBD1 (7 bases). This clonotype was obtained from an adult with an advanced solid tumor such as melanoma, head and neck, liver or kidney cancer. CDR3 sequence: CASSSVEGASDEQFF. The CDR3 coding sequence is TGTGCCAGCAGTTCCGTCGAGGGGGCTAGCGACGAGCAGTTCTTC.